This paragraph covers one T cell receptor (beta chain) sequence. The CDR3 has 13 amino acids. With 1 base removed from V and 5 bases from J, the gap between germline ends came to 9 bases. CDR1 and CDR2 (germline): SGHRS, YFSETQ. The data stem from a study of blood T cell repertoires in COVID-19. Generated by immunoSEQ multiplex PCR, the TCRdb table keeps only in-frame clones and is missing some. The table shows more than 120,000 clones, with over 75% occurring only once. The sequence came from a man aged 45-65 years in a cohort exposed to, infected with or recovered from COVID-19 (not recorded which). The source material was PBMCs or T cells enriched from blood (not recorded which). The gene calls are TRBV5-1 and TRBJ1-1; D remains unclear. The CDR3 nucleotides are TGCGCCAGCAGCTTGAGCCCCGGGACTGAAGCTTTCTTT. It translates to CASSLSPGTEAFF. The variable domain in full, completed from reference TRBV5-1 and TRBJ1-1, reads KAGVTQTPRYLIKTRGQQVTLSCSPISGHRSVSWYQQTPGQGLQFLFEYFSETQRNKGNFPGRFSGRQFSNSRSEMNVSTLELGDSALYLCASSLSPGTEAFFGQGTRLTVV.